This TCR beta chain originates from a study of beta chain features in type 1 diabetes. Overall study findings and caveats: A cDNA-based sequencing approach could over-represent cells with high TCR expression.

This clone occurred a few times. Its antigen is unknown. Germline CDR1 and CDR2: MGHDK and SYGVNS. V trimming: 5 bases; J trimming: 4 bases; junction bases outside the gene matches: 10. CDR3 length: 15 amino acids. Expressed TCRB transcripts got sequenced, as all isolated RNA was reverse transcribed. The table came from immunoSEQ multiplex PCR; TCRdb's copy has only in-frame clones and leaves some out. The sample consists of under 550,000 clones, over 9.5% of them appearing once. The sample comprised naive CD4+ T cells from blood. The chain couples TRBV25-1 to TRBJ1-2; TRBD1 agrees at 7 bases. This sequence was found in a woman aged 18-29 years in good health. CDR3 loop: CASSPGTAVPYGYTF. CDR3 nucleotides: TGTGCCAGCAGTCCAGGGACAGCAGTGCCCTATGGCTACACCTTC.